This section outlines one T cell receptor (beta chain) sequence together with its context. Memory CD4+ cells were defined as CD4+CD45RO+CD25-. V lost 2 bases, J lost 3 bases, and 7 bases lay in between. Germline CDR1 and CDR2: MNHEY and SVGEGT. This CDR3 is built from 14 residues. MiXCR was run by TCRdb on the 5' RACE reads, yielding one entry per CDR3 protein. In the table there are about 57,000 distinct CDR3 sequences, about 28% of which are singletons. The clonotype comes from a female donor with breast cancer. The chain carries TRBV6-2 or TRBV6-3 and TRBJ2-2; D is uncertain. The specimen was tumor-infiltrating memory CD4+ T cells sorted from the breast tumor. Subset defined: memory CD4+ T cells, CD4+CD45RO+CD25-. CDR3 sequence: CASSYGQYTGELFF. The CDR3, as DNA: TGTGCCAGCAGTTACGGGCAGTACACCGGGGAGCTGTTTTTT.